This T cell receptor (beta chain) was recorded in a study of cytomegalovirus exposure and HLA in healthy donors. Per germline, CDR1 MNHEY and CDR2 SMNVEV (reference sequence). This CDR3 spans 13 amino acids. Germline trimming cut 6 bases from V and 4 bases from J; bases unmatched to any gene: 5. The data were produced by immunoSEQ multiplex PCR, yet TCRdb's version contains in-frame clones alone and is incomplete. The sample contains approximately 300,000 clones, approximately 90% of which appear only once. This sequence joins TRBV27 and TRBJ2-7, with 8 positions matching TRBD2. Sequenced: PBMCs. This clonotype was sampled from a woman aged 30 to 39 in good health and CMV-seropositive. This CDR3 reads CASSPGLGYEQYF. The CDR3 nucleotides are TGTGCCAGCAGCCCGGGACTAGGATACGAGCAGTACTTC.